The 24 T cell receptor beta chains listed next were all sequenced from one sample in a study of T cells in Graves' hyperthyroidism and ophthalmopathy. Regions amplified from RNA transcripts were the TCR beta CDR3 regions. Initially, a first-round RT-PCR of the TCR CDR3 employed the HTBI primer set. TCRdb reanalysed the multiplex PCR reads using MiXCR and keeps one entry per CDR3 protein. Of roughly 700,000 distinct CDR3 sequences in the sample, approximately 40% were seen once. Sequenced: blood. These receptors were collected from a woman in her forties with Graves' hyperthyroidism.

This clonotype was found many times. The J gene is TRBJ1-2, the V gene TRBV11-2, with D unresolved. V lost 5 bases to trimming and J lost 5 bases, with 9 bases between them. This CDR3 is 12 amino acids long. Germline assignment: CDR1 SGHAT and CDR2 FQNNGV. Here the CDR3 reads CASSEQSYGYTF. CDR3 coding DNA: TGTGCCAGCAGCGAACAGTCTTATGGCTACACCTTC.

This chain uses TRBV14 with TRBJ2-5, with 12 bases aligning to TRBD2. CDR1 is SGHDN, CDR2 FVKESK, per germline. The V and J ends lost 1 base and 3 bases, in that order; junction bases with no gene match: 0. CDR3 length: 15 amino acids. The CDR3 is CASSQASGREETQYF. As DNA, the CDR3 is TGTGCCAGCAGCCAAGCTAGCGGGAGGGAAGAGACCCAGTACTTC.

A few counts support this clonotype. This chain connects TRBV10-3 to TRBJ2-3, with TRBD1 matching 11 bases. The CDR3 spans 13 residues. Germline CDR1 ENHRY, CDR2 SYGVKD. The V segment lost 8 bases and the J segment 4 bases; nucleotides outside the gene matches: 2. Here the CDR3 reads CAIGQGAADTQYF. The CDR3, as DNA: TGTGCCATCGGACAGGGGGCAGCAGATACGCAGTATTTT.

In this sample, this clonotype turned up many times. Written as DNA, the CDR3 is TGTGCCAGTTCCTCCGGTTTCGGGACCCAGTACTTC. Residues: CASSSGFGTQYF. V is TRBV19 and J is TRBJ2-5, with unresolved D. The CDR3 is 12 amino acids. Germline-derived CDR1 and CDR2 are LNHDA and SQIVND (reference sequence). V was trimmed by 8 bases and J by 7 bases, leaving 14 bases between them.

CDR3 region: CASSSPVYNSPLHF. CDR3 nucleotides: TGTGCCAGCAGCTCGCCCGTCTATAATTCACCCCTCCACTTT. This chain joins TRBV7-2 and TRBJ1-6; D ambiguous. Germline CDR1 is SGHTA and CDR2 is FQGNSA. V dropped 4 bases and J dropped 3 bases, with 7 bases sitting between them. This CDR3 contains 14 residues.

The genes are TRBV19 and TRBJ1-1, with D maybe TRBD1 (6 bases). Germline V gene lookup returns CDR1 LNHDA and CDR2 SQIVND (reference sequence). V was pared by 5 bases and J by 12 bases, with 16 bases between. The CDR3 length is 12 residues. For the CDR3, the DNA is TGTGCCAGTAGTTATAGTACAGGGAGATCTTTCTTT. Its translation: CASSYSTGRSFF.

As concerns this clonotype: A much bigger clone sits one base away, suggesting this may be a read error. In DNA, the CDR3 is TGTGCCAGCACCGCTCATGTCCACGAGCAGTACTTC. It encodes CASTAHVHEQYF. The J gene is TRBJ2-7, the V gene TRBV2; no reliable D call. Germline-derived CDR1 and CDR2 are SNHLY and FYNNEI. V lost 7 bases to trimming and J lost 5 bases, with 12 bases between them. There are 12 residues in the CDR3.

Concerning this clonotype itself: At one end, the junction sequence differs from germline, possibly due to a read error. This chain joins TRBV10-3 and TRBJ2-6, with 9 bases lining up with TRBD1. The CDR3 runs to 21 residues. CDR1 is ENHRY, CDR2 SYGVKD, per germline. DNA of the CDR3: TGTGCCATCAGTGAGAAAGTGGACAGGGGCGGAGGGTCGTATGGGGCCAACGCCCTGACTTTC. Translation gives CAISEKVDRGGGSYGANALTF.

The sample holds many counts of this clonotype. CDR3: CASSLFRGLGTGNQPQHF. In DNA form, the CDR3 reads TGTGCCAGCAGCTTATTTCGGGGGTTGGGGACTGGCAATCAGCCCCAGCATTTT. The rearrangement uses TRBV7-9 and TRBJ1-5; D might be TRBD1 (5 bases). Deletions cut 2 bases from V and 2 bases from J, with 19 bases between. Germline assignment: CDR1 SEHNR and CDR2 FQNEAQ (reference sequence). The CDR3 runs 18 residues.

This clonotype showed up many times. The CDR3 loop reads CASSRRQGATYEQYF. The DNA of the CDR3 is TGTGCCAGCAGCCGTCGACAGGGGGCTACCTACGAGCAGTACTTC. The genes are TRBV7-2 and TRBJ2-7, with TRBD1 identical over 10 bases. The CDR3 contains 15 residues. Germline lookup yields CDR1 SGHTA and CDR2 FQGNSA. With 5 bases clipped from V and 2 bases from J, the junction kept 6 bases outside the gene matches.

This clonotype was recorded many times. The chain is built from TRBV5-6 and TRBJ1-1; D is uncertain. The CDR3 runs to 12 residues. Deletions cut 3 bases from V and 7 bases from J, with 10 bases between. Germline V gene sequence: CDR1 SGHDT, CDR2 YYEEEE. This CDR3 reads CASSWAPGEAFF. The CDR3 nucleotides read TGTGCCAGCAGCTGGGCGCCGGGTGAAGCTTTCTTT.

As regards this clonotype: A read error may be the cause here, since a much bigger clone is one base away. The chain is built from TRBV20-1 and TRBJ1-1; D is perhaps TRBD1 (5 bases). Germline CDR1 is DFQATT and CDR2 is SNEGSKA (reference sequence). The CDR3 contains 14 residues. This CDR3 is CSARPVQGLTEASF. The CDR3 DNA is TGCAGTGCTAGGCCAGTCCAGGGATTAACTGAAGCTTCCTTT.

A few counts support this clonotype. This chain uses TRBV10-3 with TRBJ1-3; D unresolved. V dropped 2 bases and J dropped 0 bases, with 2 bases sitting between them. The CDR3 has 13 residues. Germline V gene data show CDR1 as ENHRY and CDR2 as SYGVKD. CDR3 coding DNA: TGTGCCATCAGTGAGGTCTCTGGAAACACCATATATTTT. This sequence encodes CAISEVSGNTIYF.

This clonotype was detected a few times. The chain links TRBV9 to TRBJ2-7, with D hard to call. The germline V and J ends were trimmed by 0 bases and 7 bases, with 14 bases remaining between them. This CDR3 region has 14 residues. Germline CDR1 is SGDLS and CDR2 is YYNGEE. CDR3 loop: CASSVGGLSREQYF. DNA of the CDR3: TGTGCCAGCAGCGTAGGGGGTCTGTCGCGGGAGCAGTACTTC.

With respect to this clonotype: Sequence at one end of the junction differs from germline and may be a read error. The chain carries TRBV6-1 and TRBJ1-5, with TRBD1 as a possible D gene (5 bases). This CDR3 spans 13 amino acids. Germline loops: CDR1 MNHNS, CDR2 SASEGT. CDR3: CASRRDGYGPRHF. CDR3 nucleotide sequence: TGTGCCAGCAGACGGGACGGTTACGGGCCCCGGCATTTT.

This clonotype came up a few times. The V gene is TRBV20-1, the J gene TRBJ2-7; possibly TRBD2 for D (5 bases). The CDR3 sequence is 14 residues long. V shed 5 bases and J shed 0 bases, with 14 bases lying between them. Per germline, CDR1 DFQATT and CDR2 SNEGSKA (reference sequence). CDR3 residues: CSAFSGVSSYEQYF. The CDR3 DNA follows: TGCAGTGCTTTTTCCGGGGTGAGCTCCTACGAGCAGTACTTC.

This clonotype was counted ten times or more. V and J are TRBV7-2 and TRBJ1-1, with D unclear. There are 14 residues in the CDR3. Deletions cut 2 bases from V and 1 base from J, with 8 bases between. Germline V gene lookup returns CDR1 SGHTA and CDR2 FQGNSA. The CDR3, as DNA: TGTGCCAGCAGCTTACCACCGTGGAACACTGAAGCTTTCTTT. Amino acids: CASSLPPWNTEAFF.

This clonotype was observed at least ten times. The chain links TRBV7-9 to TRBJ1-3, with TRBD1 as a possible D gene (6 bases). V was pared by 5 bases and J by 4 bases, with 24 bases between. CDR1 and CDR2 from the germline V gene are SEHNR and FQNEAQ (reference sequence). This CDR3 is 18 amino acids long. CDR3 region: CASSPIGWGRSSGNTIYF. CDR3 bases: TGTGCCAGCAGCCCTATCGGGTGGGGGCGAAGTAGCGGAAACACCATATATTTT. Full variable domain (missing parts from reference TRBV7-9 and TRBJ1-3): DTGVSQNPRHKITKRGQNVTFRCDPISEHNRLYWYRQTLGQGPEFLTYFQNEAQLEKSRLLSDRFSAERPKGSFSTLEIQRTEQGDSAMYLCASSPIGWGRSSGNTIYFGEGSWLTVV.

The gene calls are TRBV4-3 and TRBJ1-1; possible D gene TRBD1, 6 bases. V lost 1 base, J lost 0 bases, and 15 bases lay in between. The CDR3 totals 17 residues. Germline V gene data show CDR1 as LGHNA and CDR2 as YSLEER. CDR3 sequence (DNA): TGCGCCAGCAGCCAAGGATTTCGGGGGGGCATGAACACTGAAGCTTTCTTT. Translated, it gives CASSQGFRGGMNTEAFF.

As concerns this clonotype: Possible read error: a much larger clone is one base away. The chain carries TRBV6-1 and TRBJ1-5, with TRBD1 identical over 9 bases. CDR1 is MNHNS and CDR2 is SASEGT in the germline V gene. CDR3 length: 15 residues. This CDR3 reads CASRRTGASIQPQHF. The CDR3, as DNA: TGTGCCAGCAGGCGGACAGGGGCGAGCATTCAGCCCCAGCATTTT.

This clonotype was counted at least ten times. The gene calls are TRBV20-1 and TRBJ1-1, with TRBD1 matching over 9 bases. Germline V gives CDR1 DFQATT, CDR2 SNEGSKA (reference sequence). V trimming: 3 bases; J trimming: 5 bases; junction bases outside the gene matches: 7. The CDR3 covers 14 residues. CDR3 in DNA: TGCAGTGCTAGGGGTTGGGACAGGGAGACTGAAGCTTTCTTT. Translated: CSARGWDRETEAFF.

This clonotype appeared many times. The genes are TRBV7-3 and TRBJ2-2, with D possibly being TRBD2 (6 bases). V was shortened by 3 bases and J by 5 bases, with 19 bases between the two germline ends. Germline CDR1 is SGHTA and CDR2 is FQGTGA. The CDR3 contains 17 residues. CDR3 protein: CASSFVMGQGGTGELFF. The CDR3 coding sequence is TGTGCCAGCAGCTTCGTGATGGGGCAGGGAGGTACCGGGGAGCTGTTTTTT.

This rearrangement joins TRBV12-3 or TRBV12-4 to TRBJ1-5; 8 nucleotides align to TRBD1. V was pared by 5 bases and J by 7 bases, with 7 bases of the junction left unmatched. The length of the CDR3 is 14 residues. CDR3 coding DNA: TGTGCCAGCAGTCCCGGGACAGGACAACAGCCCCAGCATTTT. This translates into CASSPGTGQQPQHF.

J is TRBJ1-6 and V is TRBV7-9; the D gene is possibly TRBD1 (5 bases). V shed 0 bases and J shed 7 bases, with 10 bases lying between them. Germline lookup yields CDR1 SEHNR and CDR2 FQNEAQ (reference sequence). The length of the CDR3 is 15 residues. The CDR3 coding sequence is TGTGCCAGCAGCTTAGCGTGGGGCTGGAATTCACCCCTCCACTTT. It yields the protein CASSLAWGWNSPLHF.